Listed below are T cell receptor beta chains from one sample, sequenced in a study of cytomegalovirus exposure and HLA in healthy donors. Assay used: immunoSEQ multiplex PCR; TCRdb lists only in-frame clones, some missing. Its clone listing holds some 75,000 clones. The sample consisted of PBMCs. The receptors come from a man aged 40-49 years in good health and CMV-seronegative. Each CDR3 is given with its conserved first and last residue. Fields, in order: V gene, D gene, J gene, CDR3 DNA, CDR3 protein. A D gene is named only where the DNA matches it firmly.

TRBV30,.,TRBJ1-5,TGTGCCTGGAGTGACGGCAGGGGTACCCAGCCCCAGCATTTT,CAWSDGRGTQPQHF
TRBV4-3,.,TRBJ2-3,TGCGCCAGCAGCCAAGATTTGGCTCGCACAGATACGCAGTATTTT,CASSQDLARTDTQYF
TRBV10-3,TRBD1,TRBJ2-7,TGTGCCATCAGTGGGGGACAGGGACAACCCTACGAGCAGTACTTC,CAISGGQGQPYEQYF
TRBV7-6,TRBD2,TRBJ2-1,TGTGCCAGCAGCCGACTTACTAGCGGGGCGGACAATGAGCAGTTCTTC,CASSRLTSGADNEQFF
TRBV4-2,TRBD1,TRBJ2-7,TGTGCCAGCAGCCAAGAAGTAGGGGGCTTCTCTTACGAGCAGTACTTC,CASSQEVGGFSYEQYF
TRBV7-9,.,TRBJ1-1,TGTGCCAGCAGCTTACTACAGGGTGACACTGAAGCTTTCTTT,CASSLLQGDTEAFF
TRBV7-2,TRBD1,TRBJ2-7,TGTGCCAGCAGCACCGGGACAGTTGGCGAGCAGTACTTC,CASSTGTVGEQYF
TRBV7-6,.,TRBJ1-1,TGTGCCAGCAGCTCCGTGGGGGGTGCGAACACTGAAGCTTTCTTT,CASSSVGGANTEAFF
TRBV25-1,.,TRBJ2-1,TGTGCCAGCAGTGAATTATGGGCAAGTGAGCAGTTCTTC,CASSELWASEQFF
TRBV4-2,.,TRBJ2-7,TGTGCCAGCAGCCAAGAGACGGGATACGAGCAGTACTTC,CASSQETGYEQYF
TRBV4-3,.,TRBJ2-3,TGCGCCAGCAGCCAAGGAGAGGGAGGTCCAGATACGCAGTATTTT,CASSQGEGGPDTQYF
TRBV5-6,.,TRBJ2-3,TGTGCCAGCAGCTCTTACACAGATACGCAGTATTTT,CASSSYTDTQYF
TRBV7-9,TRBD2,TRBJ2-3,TGTGCCAGCAAACTCACTAGCGCAAACACAGATACGCAGTATTTT,CASKLTSANTDTQYF
TRBV7-8,TRBD1,TRBJ1-6,TGTGCCAGCAGCTTAGGACAGGGGGCAAATTCACCCCTCCACTTT,CASSLGQGANSPLHF
TRBV11-2,TRBD1,TRBJ1-4,TGTGCCAGCAGCTTAGATCAGTTTACAGGGGGGCCAACTAATGAAAAACTGTTTTTT,CASSLDQFTGGPTNEKLFF
TRBV2,TRBD1,TRBJ2-1,TGTGCCAGCAGCCGGGACAGGGACAATGAGCAGTTCTTC,CASSRDRDNEQFF
TRBV18,TRBD1,TRBJ1-3,TGTGCCAGCTCACCGGGACAGGGAAACACCATATATTTT,CASSPGQGNTIYF